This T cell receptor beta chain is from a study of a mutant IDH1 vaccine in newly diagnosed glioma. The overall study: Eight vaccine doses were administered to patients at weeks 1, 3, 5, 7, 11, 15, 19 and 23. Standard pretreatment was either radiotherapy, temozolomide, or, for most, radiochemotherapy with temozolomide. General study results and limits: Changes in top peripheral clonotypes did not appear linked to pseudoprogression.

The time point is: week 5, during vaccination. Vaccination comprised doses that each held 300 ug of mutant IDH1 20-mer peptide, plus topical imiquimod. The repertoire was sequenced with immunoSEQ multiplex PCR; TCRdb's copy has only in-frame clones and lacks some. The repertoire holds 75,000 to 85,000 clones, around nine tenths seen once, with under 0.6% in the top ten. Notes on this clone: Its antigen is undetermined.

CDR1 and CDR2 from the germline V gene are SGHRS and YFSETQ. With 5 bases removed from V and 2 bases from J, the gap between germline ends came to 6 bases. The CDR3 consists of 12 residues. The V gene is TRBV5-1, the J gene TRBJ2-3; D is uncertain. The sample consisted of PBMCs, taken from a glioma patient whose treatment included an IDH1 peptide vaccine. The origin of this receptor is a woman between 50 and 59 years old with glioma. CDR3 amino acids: CASRYPTDTQYF. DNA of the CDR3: TGCGCCAGCAGGTATCCCACAGATACGCAGTATTTT.